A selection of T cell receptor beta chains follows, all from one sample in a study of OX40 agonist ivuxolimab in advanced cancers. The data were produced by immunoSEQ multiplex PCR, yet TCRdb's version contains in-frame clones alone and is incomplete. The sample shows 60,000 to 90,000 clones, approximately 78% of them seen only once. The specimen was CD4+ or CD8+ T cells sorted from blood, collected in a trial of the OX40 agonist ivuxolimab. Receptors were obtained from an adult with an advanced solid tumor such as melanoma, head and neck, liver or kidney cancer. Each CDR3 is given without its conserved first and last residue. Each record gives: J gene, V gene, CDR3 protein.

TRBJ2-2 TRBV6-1 ASNTGTVVSGELF
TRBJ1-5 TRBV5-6 ASSSTGAGNQPQH
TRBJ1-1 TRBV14 ASSQGTEAF
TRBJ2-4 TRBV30 AWSGGGRLLAKNIQY
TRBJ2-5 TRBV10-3 AIRDGTTQETQY
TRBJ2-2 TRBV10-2 ASSDGLAGGPGGTGELF
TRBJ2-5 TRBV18 ASSPPNLGGETQY
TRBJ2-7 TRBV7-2 ASSLALRGGALSYEQY
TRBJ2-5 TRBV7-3 ASSSSAGRTQY
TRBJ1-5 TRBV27 ASSSGTRFNQPQH
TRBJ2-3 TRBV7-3 ASSRTGAGDTQY